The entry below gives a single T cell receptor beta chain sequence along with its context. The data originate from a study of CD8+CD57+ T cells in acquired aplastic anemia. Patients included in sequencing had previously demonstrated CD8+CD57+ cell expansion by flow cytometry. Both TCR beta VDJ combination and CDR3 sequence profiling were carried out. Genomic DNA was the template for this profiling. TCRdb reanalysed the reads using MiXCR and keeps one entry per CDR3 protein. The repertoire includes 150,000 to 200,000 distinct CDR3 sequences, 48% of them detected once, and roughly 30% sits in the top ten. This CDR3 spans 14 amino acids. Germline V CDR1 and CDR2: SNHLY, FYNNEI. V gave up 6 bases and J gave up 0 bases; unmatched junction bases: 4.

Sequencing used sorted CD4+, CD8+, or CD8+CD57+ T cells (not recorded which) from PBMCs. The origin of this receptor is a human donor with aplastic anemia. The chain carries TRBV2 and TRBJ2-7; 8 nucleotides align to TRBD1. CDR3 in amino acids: CASRRDRSSYEQYF. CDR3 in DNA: TGTGCCAGCAGGCGGGACAGGTCCTCCTACGAGCAGTACTTC.